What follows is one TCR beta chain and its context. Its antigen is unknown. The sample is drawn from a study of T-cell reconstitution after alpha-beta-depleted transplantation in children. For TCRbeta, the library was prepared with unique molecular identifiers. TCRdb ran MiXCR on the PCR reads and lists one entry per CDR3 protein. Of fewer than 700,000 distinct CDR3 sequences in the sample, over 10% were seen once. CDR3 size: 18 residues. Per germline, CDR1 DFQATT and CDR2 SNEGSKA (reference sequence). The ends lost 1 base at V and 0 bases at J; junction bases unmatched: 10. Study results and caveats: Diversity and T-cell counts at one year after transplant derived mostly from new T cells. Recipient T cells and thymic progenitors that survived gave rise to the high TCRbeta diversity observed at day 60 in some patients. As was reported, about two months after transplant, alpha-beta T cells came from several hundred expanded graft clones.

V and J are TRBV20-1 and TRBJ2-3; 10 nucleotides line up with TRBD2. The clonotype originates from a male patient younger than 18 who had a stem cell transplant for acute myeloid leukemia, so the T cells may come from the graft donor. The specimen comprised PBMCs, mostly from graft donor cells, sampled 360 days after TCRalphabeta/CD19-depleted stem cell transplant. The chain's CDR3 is CSARAFLAGEISTDTQYF. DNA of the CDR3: TGCAGTGCTAGAGCTTTCCTAGCGGGAGAAATTAGCACAGATACGCAGTATTTT.